Sequencing of this T cell receptor beta chain was carried out in a study of PD-1 and CTLA-4 blockade in melanoma. Looked up from germline, CDR1 is SGHVS and CDR2 is FNYEAQ. The CDR3 is 14 residues long. V trimming: 5 bases; J trimming: 6 bases; junction bases outside the gene matches: 9. Generated by immunoSEQ multiplex PCR, the TCRdb table keeps only in-frame clones and is missing some. This sample yields 25,000 to 35,000 clones, of which around 93% are seen a single time; roughly 9% belongs to the top ten. The gene calls are TRBV7-6 and TRBJ2-7; 8 bases are a match to TRBD2. This TCR was recovered from a human donor with melanoma. The material was CD8+ T cells from peripheral blood, obtained from a patient given anti-PD-1 treatment. The CDR3 here is CASSQGLAPGEQYF. CDR3 sequence (DNA): TGTGCCAGCAGCCAAGGACTAGCCCCCGGCGAGCAGTACTTC. The variable domain in full, completed from reference TRBV7-6 and TRBJ2-7, reads GAGVSQSPRYKVTKRGQDVALRCDPISGHVSLYWYRQALGQGPEFLTYFNYEAQQDKSGLPNDRFSAERPEGSISTLTIQRTEQRDSAMYRCASSQGLAPGEQYFGPGTRLTVT.